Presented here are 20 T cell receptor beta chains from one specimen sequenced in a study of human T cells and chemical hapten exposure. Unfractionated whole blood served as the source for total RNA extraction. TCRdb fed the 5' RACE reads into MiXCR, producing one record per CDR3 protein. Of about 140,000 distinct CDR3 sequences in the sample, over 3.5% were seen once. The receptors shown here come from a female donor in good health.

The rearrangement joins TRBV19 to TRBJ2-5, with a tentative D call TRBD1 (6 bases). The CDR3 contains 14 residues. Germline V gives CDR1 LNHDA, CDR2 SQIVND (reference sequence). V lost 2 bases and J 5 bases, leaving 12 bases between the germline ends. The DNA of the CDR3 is TGTGCCAGTAGTATACAGGGGCCAAAGGAGACCCAGTACTTC. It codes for CASSIQGPKETQYF. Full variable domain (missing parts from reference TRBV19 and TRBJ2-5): DGGITQSPKYLFRKEGQNVTLSCEQNLNHDAMYWYRQDPGQGLRLIYYSQIVNDFQKGDIAEGYSVSREKKESFPLTVTSAQKNPTAFYLCASSIQGPKETQYFGPGTRLLVL.

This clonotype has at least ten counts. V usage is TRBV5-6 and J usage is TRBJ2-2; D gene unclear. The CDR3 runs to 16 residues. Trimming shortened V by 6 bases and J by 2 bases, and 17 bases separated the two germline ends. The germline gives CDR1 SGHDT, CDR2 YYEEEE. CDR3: CASIISMDGNTGELFF. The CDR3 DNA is TGTGCCAGCATCATTTCGATGGACGGAAACACCGGGGAGCTGTTTTTT.

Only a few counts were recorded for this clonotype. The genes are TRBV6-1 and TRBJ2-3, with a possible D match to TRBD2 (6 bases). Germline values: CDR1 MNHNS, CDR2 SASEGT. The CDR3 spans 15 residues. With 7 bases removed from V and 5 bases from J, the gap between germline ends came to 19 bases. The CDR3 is CASIDRGIRQDTQYF. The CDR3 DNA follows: TGTGCCAGCATTGATCGCGGGATCCGCCAAGATACGCAGTATTTT.

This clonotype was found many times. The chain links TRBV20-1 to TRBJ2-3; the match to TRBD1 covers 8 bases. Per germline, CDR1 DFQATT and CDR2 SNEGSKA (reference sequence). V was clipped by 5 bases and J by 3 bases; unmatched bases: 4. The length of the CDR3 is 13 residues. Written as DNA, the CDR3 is TGCAGTGCTTTGACAGGGGATACAGATACGCAGTATTTT. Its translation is CSALTGDTDTQYF.

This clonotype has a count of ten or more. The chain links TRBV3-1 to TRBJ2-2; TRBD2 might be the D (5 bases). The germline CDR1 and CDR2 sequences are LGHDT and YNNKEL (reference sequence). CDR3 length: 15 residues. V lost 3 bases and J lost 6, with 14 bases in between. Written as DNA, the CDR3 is TGTGCCAGCAGCCAGGGAGCCCCCGGCTCCGGGGAGCTGTTTTTT. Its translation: CASSQGAPGSGELFF.

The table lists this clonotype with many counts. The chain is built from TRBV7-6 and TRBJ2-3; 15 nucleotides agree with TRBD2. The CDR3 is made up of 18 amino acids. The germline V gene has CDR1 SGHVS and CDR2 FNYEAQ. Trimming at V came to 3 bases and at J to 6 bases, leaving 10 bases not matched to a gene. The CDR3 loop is CASSLRTSGGAVADTQYF. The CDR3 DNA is TGTGCCAGCAGCTTGCGGACTAGCGGGGGGGCCGTTGCGGATACGCAGTATTTT.

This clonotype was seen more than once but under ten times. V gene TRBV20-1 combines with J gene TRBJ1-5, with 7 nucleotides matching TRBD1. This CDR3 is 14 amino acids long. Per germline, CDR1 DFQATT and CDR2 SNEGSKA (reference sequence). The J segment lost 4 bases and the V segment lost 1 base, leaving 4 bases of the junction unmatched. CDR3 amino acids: CSARGQGCNQPQHF. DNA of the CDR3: TGCAGTGCTAGAGGACAGGGCTGTAATCAGCCCCAGCATTTT.

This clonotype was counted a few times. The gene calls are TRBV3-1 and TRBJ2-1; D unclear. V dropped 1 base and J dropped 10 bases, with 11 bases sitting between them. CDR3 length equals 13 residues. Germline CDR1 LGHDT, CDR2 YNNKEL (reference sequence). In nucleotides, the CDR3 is TGTGCCAGCAGCCAAGGTAGAAAGGGAGAGCAGTTCTTC. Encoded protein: CASSQGRKGEQFF.

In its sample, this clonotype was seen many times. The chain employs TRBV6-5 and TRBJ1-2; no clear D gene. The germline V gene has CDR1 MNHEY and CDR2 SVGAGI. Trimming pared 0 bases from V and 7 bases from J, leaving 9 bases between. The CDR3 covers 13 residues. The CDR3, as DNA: TGTGCCAGCAGTTACTCAGGGCGCGGTGGCTACACCTTC. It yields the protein CASSYSGRGGYTF.

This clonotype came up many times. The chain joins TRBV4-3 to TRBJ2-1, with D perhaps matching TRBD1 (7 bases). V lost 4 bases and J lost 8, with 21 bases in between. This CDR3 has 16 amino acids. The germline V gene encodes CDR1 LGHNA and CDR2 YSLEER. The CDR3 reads CASSRTGGNMHHEQFF. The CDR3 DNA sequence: TGCGCCAGCAGCCGGACAGGCGGGAACATGCATCATGAGCAGTTCTTC.

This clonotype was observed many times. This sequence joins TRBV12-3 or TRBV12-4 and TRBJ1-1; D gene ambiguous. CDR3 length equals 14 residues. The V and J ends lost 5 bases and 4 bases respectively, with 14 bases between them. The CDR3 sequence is CASSVRGGSTEAFF. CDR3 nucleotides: TGTGCCAGCAGTGTCCGGGGAGGGAGCACTGAAGCTTTCTTT.

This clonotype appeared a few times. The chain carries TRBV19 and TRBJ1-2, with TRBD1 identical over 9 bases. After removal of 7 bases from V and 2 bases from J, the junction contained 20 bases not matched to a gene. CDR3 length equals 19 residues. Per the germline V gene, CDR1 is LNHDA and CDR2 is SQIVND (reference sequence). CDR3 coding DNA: TGTGCCAGTAAATCGTTGGATGGGGACAGGGCCATGAACAACTATGGCTACACCTTC. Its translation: CASKSLDGDRAMNNYGYTF.

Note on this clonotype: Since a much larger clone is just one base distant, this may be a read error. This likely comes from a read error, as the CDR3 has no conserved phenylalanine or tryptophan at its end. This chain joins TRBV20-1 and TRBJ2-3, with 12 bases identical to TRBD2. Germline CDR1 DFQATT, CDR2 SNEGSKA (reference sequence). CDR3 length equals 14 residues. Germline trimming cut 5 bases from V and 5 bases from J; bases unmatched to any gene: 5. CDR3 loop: CSAPSGGAEDTQYC. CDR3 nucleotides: TGCAGTGCTCCTAGCGGGGGGGCGGAAGATACGCAGTATTGT.

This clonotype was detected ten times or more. CDR3 DNA: TGTGCCAGCAGCTCCGCCGCTGGACAGTTTTCGAACACCGGGGAGCTGTTTTTT. This encodes CASSSAAGQFSNTGELFF. This chain connects TRBV7-9 to TRBJ2-2, with D tentatively TRBD1 (6 bases). Germline CDR1 reads SEHNR; CDR2 reads FQNEAQ (reference sequence). The CDR3 has 18 residues. With 4 bases removed from V and 0 bases from J, the gap between germline ends came to 18 bases.

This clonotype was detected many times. The DNA of the CDR3 is TGTGCCATCAGGGGGGCCGACGGTACAGATACGCAGTATTTT. Translating gives CAIRGADGTDTQYF. V and J are TRBV10-3 and TRBJ2-3; maybe TRBD1 (6 bases). The germline V and J ends were trimmed by 6 bases and 3 bases, with 13 bases remaining between them. The length of the CDR3 is 14 residues. The germline V gene encodes CDR1 ENHRY and CDR2 SYGVKD.

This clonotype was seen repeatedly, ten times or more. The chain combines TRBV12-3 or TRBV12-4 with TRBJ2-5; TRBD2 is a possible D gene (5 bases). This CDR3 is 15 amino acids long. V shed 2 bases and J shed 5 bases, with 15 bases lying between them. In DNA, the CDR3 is TGTGCCAGCAGTTTACTGTGGGTGAGAGGGGAGACCCAGTACTTC. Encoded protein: CASSLLWVRGETQYF.

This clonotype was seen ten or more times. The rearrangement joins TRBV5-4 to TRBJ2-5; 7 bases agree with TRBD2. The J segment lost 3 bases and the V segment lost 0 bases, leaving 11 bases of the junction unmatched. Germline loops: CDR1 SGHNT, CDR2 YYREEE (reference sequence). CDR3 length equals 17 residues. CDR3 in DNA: TGTGCCAGCAGCTTGGAAGGAAGCGGGGCGATAAAAGAGACCCAGTACTTC. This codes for CASSLEGSGAIKETQYF.

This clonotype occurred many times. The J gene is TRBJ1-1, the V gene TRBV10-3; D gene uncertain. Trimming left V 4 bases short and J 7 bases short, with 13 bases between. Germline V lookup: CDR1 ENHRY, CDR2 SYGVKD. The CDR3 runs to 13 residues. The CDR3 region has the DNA TGTGCCATCAGTGTAGTCAGTGGGGATGAAGCTTTCTTT. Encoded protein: CAISVVSGDEAFF.

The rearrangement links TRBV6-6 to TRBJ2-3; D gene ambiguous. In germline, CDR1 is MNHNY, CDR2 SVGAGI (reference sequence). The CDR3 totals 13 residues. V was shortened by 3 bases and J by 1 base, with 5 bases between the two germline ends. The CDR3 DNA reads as TGTGCCAGCAGTTATTCCGGCACAGATACGCAGTATTTT. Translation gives CASSYSGTDTQYF.

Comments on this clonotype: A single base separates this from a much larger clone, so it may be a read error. The CDR3 DNA sequence: TGTGCCAGCTCAACAGGCCCCTACAATGAGCAGTTCTTC. Amino acids: CASSTGPYNEQFF. The rearrangement links TRBV18 to TRBJ2-1; perhaps TRBD1 as D (5 bases). V gave up 5 bases and J gave up 2 bases, with 7 bases separating them. The length of the CDR3 is 13 residues. Germline V gene sequence: CDR1 KGHSH, CDR2 LQKENI.